The 22 T cell receptor beta chains below were found in one sample sequenced in a study of T cell responses to AZD1222 COVID-19 vaccine. Here immunoSEQ multiplex PCR was the method, and the copy in TCRdb shows in-frame clones only, minus some. Of over 110,000 clones in the sample, roughly 92% were seen once. The specimen comprised peripheral blood, sampled on day 0 of AZD1222 vaccination. These receptors were obtained from an adult in good health.

This clone was detected once. J is TRBJ2-5 and V is TRBV5-1; either TRBD1 or TRBD2 may fit D (5 bases each). V lost 4 bases, J lost 3 bases, and 16 bases lay in between. Germline-derived CDR1 and CDR2 are SGHRS and YFSETQ. The CDR3 covers 15 residues. The CDR3 sequence is CASSQLNGGEETQYF. The CDR3 DNA is TGCGCCAGCAGCCAACTTAATGGGGGAGAAGAGACCCAGTACTTC.

The chain carries TRBV11-2 and TRBJ1-4, with no clear D. CDR1 and CDR2 from the germline V gene are SGHAT and FQNNGV. V was pared by 6 bases and J by 5 bases, with 19 bases between. CDR3 length equals 16 residues. CDR3 sequence reads: CASRHFSLRRNEKLFF. CDR3 bases: TGTGCCAGCAGACACTTTTCCCTAAGGCGGAATGAAAAACTGTTTTTT.

In regard to this clone: One end of the junction varies from germline; a read error may be responsible. The chain uses TRBV18 and TRBJ1-1, with 7 bases aligning to TRBD1. CDR1 and CDR2 (germline): KGHSH, LQKENI. The CDR3 length is 14 residues. The CDR3 coding sequence is TGTGCCAGTATGATCAGGGGGGTGAAAACTGAAGCTTTCTTT. It specifies CASMIRGVKTEAFF.

The chain joins TRBV30 to TRBJ1-2; TRBD1 agrees at 8 bases. The CDR3 has 14 amino acids. The V segment lost 1 base and the J segment 8 bases; nucleotides outside the gene matches: 9. Germline CDR1 and CDR2: GTSNPN and SVGIG (reference sequence). The CDR3 coding sequence is TGTGCCTGGAGTGGGGGACAGGCCCACTGGGGCTACACCTTC. It codes for CAWSGGQAHWGYTF.

The genes are TRBV6-5 and TRBJ2-2, with 12 bases aligning to TRBD2. The V gene's germline CDR1 is MNHEY and CDR2 SVGAGI. J gave up 7 bases and V 7 bases, and 4 bases lay outside the gene matches. There are 14 residues in the CDR3. CDR3 sequence (DNA): TGTGCCAGCACTAGCGGGAGGGAGAGCGGGGAGCTGTTTTTT. Encoded protein: CASTSGRESGELFF.

The chain uses TRBV24-1 and TRBJ2-5; D not resolved. V was cut by 0 bases and J by 5 bases, with 6 bases left in between. The V gene's germline CDR1 is KGHDR and CDR2 SFDVKD. The CDR3 length is 13 residues. The CDR3 loop reads CATSDLQRETQYF. Here the CDR3 DNA reads TGTGCCACCAGTGATTTGCAAAGGGAGACCCAGTACTTC.

This chain uses TRBV7-9 with TRBJ2-5, with TRBD2 matching 7 bases. This CDR3 has 15 amino acids. Germline CDR1 SEHNR, CDR2 FQNEAQ (reference sequence). Unmatched junction bases numbered 11, after V lost 5 bases and J lost 5 bases. The CDR3 spells CASSPLGGIGETQYF. As DNA, the CDR3 is TGTGCCAGCAGCCCCTTGGGGGGGATCGGGGAGACCCAGTACTTC.

The genes are TRBV24-1 and TRBJ2-3; D possibly corresponds to TRBD2 (5 bases). This CDR3 has 15 amino acids. Per germline, CDR1 KGHDR and CDR2 SFDVKD. The V and J ends lost 3 bases and 0 bases respectively, with 9 bases between them. Written as DNA, the CDR3 is TGTGCCACCAGTGATAGCGGAACTAGCACAGATACGCAGTATTTT. This gives the protein CATSDSGTSTDTQYF.

This clone has just a few counts. The chain is built from TRBV6-1 and TRBJ1-1; D is perhaps TRBD1 (6 bases). The CDR3 contains 15 residues. The V and J ends lost 2 bases and 1 base respectively, with 11 bases between them. In germline, CDR1 is MNHNS, CDR2 SASEGT. The CDR3 is CASSEWGGGNTEAFF. As DNA, the CDR3 is TGTGCCAGCAGTGAATGGGGAGGGGGGAACACTGAAGCTTTCTTT.

This clone was detected only once. V gene TRBV7-8 combines with J gene TRBJ2-1, with a possible D match to TRBD1 (6 bases). The ends were cut back, 4 bases at V and 5 bases at J, with 15 bases in the middle. This CDR3 is 15 amino acids long. CDR1 is SGHVS and CDR2 is FQNEAQ in the germline V gene. CDR3 sequence: CASSSYRAPHNEQFF. Here the CDR3 DNA reads TGTGCCAGCAGCTCCTACAGGGCCCCCCACAATGAGCAGTTCTTC.

V and J are TRBV5-4 and TRBJ2-5; 7 positions match TRBD1. Trimming took 5 bases from V and 1 from J; bases not matched to a gene: 8. The CDR3 covers 15 residues. Germline lookup yields CDR1 SGHNT and CDR2 YYREEE (reference sequence). The CDR3 protein is CASSRDSTPQETQYF. As DNA, the CDR3 is TGTGCCAGCAGTCGGGACAGTACCCCCCAAGAGACCCAGTACTTC.

J is TRBJ2-5 and V is TRBV5-5; the D is unclear. V dropped 3 bases and J dropped 7 bases, with 19 bases sitting between them. In germline, CDR1 is SGHKS, CDR2 YYEKEE (reference sequence). The CDR3 length is 15 residues. The CDR3 loop is CASSSNLNRPATQYF. The CDR3 region has the DNA TGTGCCAGCAGCTCAAACCTAAACCGTCCGGCGACCCAGTACTTC.

This clone was picked up one time. CDR3 coding DNA: TGCGCCAGCAGCTTGGGGACCCCCTACGAGCAGTACTTC. Its translation is CASSLGTPYEQYF. The chain recombines TRBV5-1 with TRBJ2-7; D unclear. The germline gives CDR1 SGHRS, CDR2 YFSETQ. CDR3 length equals 13 residues. Trimming removed 0 bases from V and 2 bases from J, with 6 bases in between.

The chain has TRBV5-4 and TRBJ1-2; TRBD1 agrees at 8 bases. CDR1 and CDR2 from the germline V gene are SGHNT and YYREEE (reference sequence). The CDR3 length is 16 residues. V shed 4 bases and J 2 bases; nucleotides not matched to a gene: 10. CDR3 protein: CASSPGQAGHNYGYTF. CDR3 bases: TGTGCCAGCAGCCCGGGACAGGCGGGGCACAACTATGGCTACACCTTC.

The chain employs TRBV5-1 and TRBJ2-1; weak D call: TRBD2 (6 bases). This CDR3 spans 14 amino acids. V lost 3 bases and J 4 bases, leaving 11 bases between the germline ends. Germline V gene sequence: CDR1 SGHRS, CDR2 YFSETQ. In DNA, the CDR3 is TGCGCCAGCAGCTCCCCCGCGGGGTACAATGAGCAGTTCTTC. As protein: CASSSPAGYNEQFF.

The count of this clone is one. J is TRBJ1-4 and V is TRBV19; possible D gene TRBD1, 6 bases. This CDR3 contains 16 residues. The germline V gene has CDR1 LNHDA and CDR2 SQIVND (reference sequence). Trimming cost V 10 bases and J 3 bases, with 21 bases left between them. DNA for the CDR3: TGTGCCACCAGTTTTTGGGGGGGCCTGTCTAATGAAAAACTGTTTTTT. Amino acids: CATSFWGGLSNEKLFF.

The chain employs TRBV2 and TRBJ2-7, with D perhaps assigned TRBD1 or TRBD2 (6 bases each). The V gene's germline CDR1 is SNHLY and CDR2 FYNNEI. The CDR3 consists of 15 residues. Deletions cut 2 bases from V and 4 bases from J, with 15 bases between. CDR3 in amino acids: CASSERGGPIYEQYF. CDR3 in DNA: TGTGCCAGCAGTGAACGTGGGGGGCCAATTTACGAGCAGTACTTC.

The V gene is TRBV5-1, the J gene TRBJ2-7; 8 nucleotides align to TRBD1. Germline-derived CDR1 and CDR2 are SGHRS and YFSETQ. V gave up 4 bases and J gave up 0 bases; unmatched junction bases: 9. This CDR3 spans 16 amino acids. The CDR3 region has the DNA TGCGCCAGCAGCCCTATGACAGGGGCCCTCTCCTACGAGCAGTACTTC. This gives the protein CASSPMTGALSYEQYF.

V is TRBV24-1 and J is TRBJ2-1; 7 bases fit TRBD1. The CDR3 has 13 amino acids. CDR1 is KGHDR and CDR2 is SFDVKD in the germline V gene. With V trimmed by 3 bases and J by 10 bases, 5 bases remained unmatched. The CDR3 DNA is TGTGCCACCAGTGATCCGGACAGGCTCGAGCAGTTCTTC. Its protein product is CATSDPDRLEQFF.

This rearrangement joins TRBV27 to TRBJ2-7; TRBD1 or TRBD2 may be the D gene (7 bases each). Between the trimmed V and J ends, which lost 6 bases and 6 bases, there was a span of 21 bases. Germline CDR1 is MNHEY and CDR2 is SMNVEV (reference sequence). The CDR3 consists of 15 residues. The CDR3 is CASSRGRGLTVEQYF. The DNA of the CDR3 is TGTGCCAGCAGCCGAGGGAGGGGGCTCACCGTCGAGCAGTACTTC.

This rearrangement joins TRBV6-6 to TRBJ2-7; TRBD1 matches 8 bases. Germline values: CDR1 MNHNY, CDR2 SVGAGI (reference sequence). With V trimmed by 6 bases and J by 2 bases, 9 bases remained unmatched. This CDR3 has 15 residues. The CDR3 region has the DNA TGTGCCAGCAGAGATACAGGGGGAGTAACCTACGAGCAGTACTTC. This encodes CASRDTGGVTYEQYF.

The chain recombines TRBV5-1 with TRBJ2-5; 10 nucleotides line up with TRBD1. This CDR3 is built from 14 residues. Germline lookup yields CDR1 SGHRS and CDR2 YFSETQ. J gave up 6 bases and V 4 bases, and 6 bases lay outside the gene matches. CDR3 nucleotides: TGCGCCAGCAGCCCAAGGACAGGGGGTAAGACCCAGTACTTC. This gives the protein CASSPRTGGKTQYF. The variable domain in full, completed from reference TRBV5-1 and TRBJ2-5, reads KAGVTQTPRYLIKTRGQQVTLSCSPISGHRSVSWYQQTPGQGLQFLFEYFSETQRNKGNFPGRFSGRQFSNSRSEMNVSTLELGDSALYLCASSPRTGGKTQYFGPGTRLLVL.